This T cell receptor beta chain was retrieved from a study of cytomegalovirus exposure and HLA in healthy donors. Overall study results and limits: In an earlier analysis, productive rearrangement rates for most beta V segments clustered near 87% or 30%.

The CDR3 contains 15 residues. Germline assignment: CDR1 SQVTM and CDR2 ANQGSEA. The PCR made use of 60 Vbeta and 13 Jbeta primers. The method was immunoSEQ multiplex PCR; TCRdb's version includes in-frame clones alone and lacks a portion of them. The table shows some 110,000 clones, with about 70% occurring only once. A note on this clone: Its target is unknown. One junction end does not reproduce the germline sequence, and a read error may be involved.

This TCR was recovered from a boy younger than 18 in good health and CMV-seronegative. J is TRBJ1-3 and V is TRBV29-1; 7 bases agree with TRBD1. Input material: PBMCs. CDR3 in DNA: TGCAGCGTGGAAGACAGGGCACGGTCCGGAAACACCATATATTTT. This sequence encodes CSVEDRARSGNTIYF.